The clone carrying this TCR beta chain has only a few counts. Its specificity is not known. Sequenced by immunoSEQ multiplex PCR; TCRdb stores in-frame clones only, minus some. This table has some 900,000 clones, 76% appearing once. This sample is drawn from a study of shared clonotypes between healthy human individuals. Turning to the study itself: Each donor contributed plates that comprised three CD4 naive, three CD4 memory, two CD8 naive and one CD8 memory.

CD4+ cells underwent separation, giving CD45RA+ naive and CD45RA-negative memory subsets. General study points: Exclusively blood specimens were collected; tissue repertoires likely differ.

This receptor was taken from a man aged 18 to 35 in good health. Sequenced: memory CD4+ T cells sorted from blood. As to subset: CD45RA-negative fraction.

Here the CDR3 reads CASGLLSYEQYF. The CDR3 DNA reads as TGTGCTAGTGGTTTGCTTTCGTACGAGCAGTACTTC. The gene calls are TRBV12-5 and TRBJ2-7; D remains unclear. The V and J ends lost 2 bases and 4 bases respectively, with 6 bases between them. This CDR3 spans 12 amino acids. From germline, CDR1 is LGHNT and CDR2 FRNRAP.